Sequencing of this TCR beta chain was carried out in a study of technical replicates of blood from a few donors. The method was immunoSEQ multiplex PCR; TCRdb's version includes in-frame clones alone and lacks a portion of them. The table includes over 80,000 clones, about 96% detected once. Trimming took 2 bases from V and 5 from J; bases not matched to a gene: 14. The germline V gene has CDR1 MDHEN and CDR2 SYDVKM. The CDR3 has 18 amino acids. This clone came up once. This TCR came from a human donor in good health. The sequenced material came from T cells isolated from PBMCs. This rearrangement joins TRBV28 to TRBJ2-5, with 10 positions matching TRBD2. The CDR3 spells CASSLRASGSPHRETQYF. The CDR3 DNA reads TGTGCCAGCAGTTTAAGGGCTAGCGGGAGCCCCCATCGGGAGACCCAGTACTTC. Together with reference TRBV28 and TRBJ2-5, the CDR3 gives the full variable domain: DVKVTQSSRYLVKRTGEKVFLECVQDMDHENMFWYRQDPGLGLRLIYFSYDVKMKEKGDIPEGYSVSREKKERFSLILESASTNQTSMYLCASSLRASGSPHRETQYFGPGTRLLVL.